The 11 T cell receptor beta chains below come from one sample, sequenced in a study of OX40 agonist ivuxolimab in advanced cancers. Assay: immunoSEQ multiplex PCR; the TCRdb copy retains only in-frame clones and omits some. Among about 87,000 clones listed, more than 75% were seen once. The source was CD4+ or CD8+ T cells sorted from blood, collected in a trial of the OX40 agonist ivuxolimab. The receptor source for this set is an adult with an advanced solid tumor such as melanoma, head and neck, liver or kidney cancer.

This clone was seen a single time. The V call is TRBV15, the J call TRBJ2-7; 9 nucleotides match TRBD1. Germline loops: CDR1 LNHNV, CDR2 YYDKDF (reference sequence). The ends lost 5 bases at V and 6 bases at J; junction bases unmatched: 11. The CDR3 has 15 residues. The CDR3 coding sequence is TGTGCCACCAGCCCCGCCCCCGGACAGGGGAGCGAGCAGTACTTC. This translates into CATSPAPGQGSEQYF.

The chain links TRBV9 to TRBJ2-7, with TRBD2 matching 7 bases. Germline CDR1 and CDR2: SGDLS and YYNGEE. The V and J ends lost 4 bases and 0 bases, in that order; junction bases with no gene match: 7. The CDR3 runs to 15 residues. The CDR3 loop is CASSRGRRGSYEQYF. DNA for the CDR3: TGTGCCAGCAGCCGCGGGAGAAGGGGCTCCTACGAGCAGTACTTC.

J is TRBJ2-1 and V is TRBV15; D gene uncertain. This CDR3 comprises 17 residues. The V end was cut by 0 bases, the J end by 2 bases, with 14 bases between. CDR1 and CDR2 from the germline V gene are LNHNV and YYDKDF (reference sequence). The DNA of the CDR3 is TGTGCCACCAGCAGAGATGGGCCCGCCGGGCCCTACAATGAGCAGTTCTTC. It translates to CATSRDGPAGPYNEQFF.

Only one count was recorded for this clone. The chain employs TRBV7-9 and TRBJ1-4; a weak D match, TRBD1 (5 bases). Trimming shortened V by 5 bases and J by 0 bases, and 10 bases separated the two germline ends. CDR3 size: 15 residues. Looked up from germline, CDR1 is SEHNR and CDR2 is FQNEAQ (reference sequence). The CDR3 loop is CASSRTLATNEKLFF. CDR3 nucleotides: TGTGCCAGCAGCAGGACACTTGCAACTAATGAAAAACTGTTTTTT.

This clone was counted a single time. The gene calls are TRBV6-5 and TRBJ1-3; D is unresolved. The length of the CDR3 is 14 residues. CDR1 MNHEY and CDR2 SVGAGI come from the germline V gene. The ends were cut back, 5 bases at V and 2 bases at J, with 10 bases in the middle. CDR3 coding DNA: TGTGCCAGCAGTCTCCGGGAGGCTGGAAACACCATATATTTT. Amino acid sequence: CASSLREAGNTIYF.

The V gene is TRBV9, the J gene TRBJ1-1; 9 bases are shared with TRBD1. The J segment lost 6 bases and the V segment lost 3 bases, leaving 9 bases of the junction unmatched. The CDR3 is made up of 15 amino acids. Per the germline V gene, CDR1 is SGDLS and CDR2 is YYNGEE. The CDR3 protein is CASSGPQGAGPEAFF. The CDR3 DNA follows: TGTGCCAGCAGCGGACCACAGGGGGCCGGCCCTGAAGCTTTCTTT.

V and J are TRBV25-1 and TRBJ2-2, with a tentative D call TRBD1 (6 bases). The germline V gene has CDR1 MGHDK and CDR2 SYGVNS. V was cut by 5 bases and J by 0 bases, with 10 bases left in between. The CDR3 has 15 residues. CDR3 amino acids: CASSSDSANTGELFF. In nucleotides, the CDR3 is TGTGCCAGCAGTTCGGACAGCGCGAACACCGGGGAGCTGTTTTTT.

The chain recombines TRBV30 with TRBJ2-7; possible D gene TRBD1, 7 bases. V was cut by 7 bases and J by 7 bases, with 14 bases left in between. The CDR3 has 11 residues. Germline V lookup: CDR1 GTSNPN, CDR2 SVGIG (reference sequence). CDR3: CAYRGLGEQYF. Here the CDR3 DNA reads TGTGCCTACAGGGGACTGGGGGAGCAGTACTTC.

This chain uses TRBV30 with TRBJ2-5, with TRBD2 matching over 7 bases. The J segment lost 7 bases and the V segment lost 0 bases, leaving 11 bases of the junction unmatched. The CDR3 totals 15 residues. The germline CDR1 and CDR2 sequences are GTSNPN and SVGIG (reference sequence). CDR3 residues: CAWSVQLARLGTQYF. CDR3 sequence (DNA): TGTGCCTGGAGTGTACAACTAGCGAGGCTGGGGACCCAGTACTTC.

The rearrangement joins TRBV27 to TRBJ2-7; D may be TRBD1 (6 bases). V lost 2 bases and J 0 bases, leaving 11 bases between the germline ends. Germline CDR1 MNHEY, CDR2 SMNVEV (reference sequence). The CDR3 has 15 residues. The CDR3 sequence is CASSLDGQSSYEQYF. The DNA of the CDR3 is TGTGCCAGCAGTTTAGACGGACAGAGCTCCTACGAGCAGTACTTC.

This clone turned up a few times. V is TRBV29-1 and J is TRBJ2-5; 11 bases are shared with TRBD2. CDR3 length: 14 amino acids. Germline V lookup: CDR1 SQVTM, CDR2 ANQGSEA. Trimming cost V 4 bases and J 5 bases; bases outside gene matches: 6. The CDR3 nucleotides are TGCAGCGTTGTAATAGCGGGAGGGGCGGAGACCCAGTACTTC. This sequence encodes CSVVIAGGAETQYF.